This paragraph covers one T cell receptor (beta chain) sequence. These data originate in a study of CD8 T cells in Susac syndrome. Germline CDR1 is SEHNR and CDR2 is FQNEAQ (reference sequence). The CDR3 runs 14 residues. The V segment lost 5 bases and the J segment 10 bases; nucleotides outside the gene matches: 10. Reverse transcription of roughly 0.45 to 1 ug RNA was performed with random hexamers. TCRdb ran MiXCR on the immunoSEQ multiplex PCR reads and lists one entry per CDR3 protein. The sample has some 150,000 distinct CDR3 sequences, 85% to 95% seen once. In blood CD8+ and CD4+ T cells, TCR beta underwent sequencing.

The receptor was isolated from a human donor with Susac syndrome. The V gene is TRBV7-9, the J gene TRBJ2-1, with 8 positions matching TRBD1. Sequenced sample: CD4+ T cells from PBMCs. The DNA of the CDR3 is TGTGCCAGCAGCCCTACGGACAGGGACGAGGAGCAGTTCTTC. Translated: CASSPTDRDEEQFF.